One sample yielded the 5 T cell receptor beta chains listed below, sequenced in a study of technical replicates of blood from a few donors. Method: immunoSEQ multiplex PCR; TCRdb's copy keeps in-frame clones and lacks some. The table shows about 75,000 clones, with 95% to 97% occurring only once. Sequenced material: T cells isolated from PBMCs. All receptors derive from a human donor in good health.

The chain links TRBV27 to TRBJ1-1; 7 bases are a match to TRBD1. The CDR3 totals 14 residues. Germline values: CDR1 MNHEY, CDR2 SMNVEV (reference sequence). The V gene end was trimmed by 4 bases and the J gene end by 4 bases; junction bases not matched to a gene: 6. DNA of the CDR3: TGTGCCAGCAGTTGGGGAGGACAGGCCACTGAAGCTTTCTTT. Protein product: CASSWGGQATEAFF.

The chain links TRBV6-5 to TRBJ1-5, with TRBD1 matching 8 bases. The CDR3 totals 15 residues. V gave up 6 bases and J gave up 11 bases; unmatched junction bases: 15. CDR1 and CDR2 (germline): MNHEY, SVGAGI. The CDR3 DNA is TGTGCCAGCAGCGAGACAGGGGCCCGGGTTGCAGCCCAGCATTTT. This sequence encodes CASSETGARVAAQHF.

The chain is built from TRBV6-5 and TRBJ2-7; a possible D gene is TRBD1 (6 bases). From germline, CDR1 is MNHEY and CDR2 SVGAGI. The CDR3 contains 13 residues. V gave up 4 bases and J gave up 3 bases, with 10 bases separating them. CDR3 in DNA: TGTGCCAGCAGTTCGGACAGATTCTACGAGCAGTACTTC. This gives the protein CASSSDRFYEQYF.

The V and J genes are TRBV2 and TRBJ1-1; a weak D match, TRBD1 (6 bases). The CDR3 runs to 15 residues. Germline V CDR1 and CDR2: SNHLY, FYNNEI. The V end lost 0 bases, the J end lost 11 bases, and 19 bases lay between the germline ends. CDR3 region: CASSEATGAWVEAFF. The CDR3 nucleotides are TGTGCCAGCAGTGAAGCGACAGGTGCTTGGGTCGAGGCTTTCTTT.

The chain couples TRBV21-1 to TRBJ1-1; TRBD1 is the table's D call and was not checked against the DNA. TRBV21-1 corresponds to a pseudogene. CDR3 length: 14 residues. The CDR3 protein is CASSKGQKDTEAFF. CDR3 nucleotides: TGTGCCAGCAGCAAAGGACAGAAGGACACTGAAGCTTTCTTT.